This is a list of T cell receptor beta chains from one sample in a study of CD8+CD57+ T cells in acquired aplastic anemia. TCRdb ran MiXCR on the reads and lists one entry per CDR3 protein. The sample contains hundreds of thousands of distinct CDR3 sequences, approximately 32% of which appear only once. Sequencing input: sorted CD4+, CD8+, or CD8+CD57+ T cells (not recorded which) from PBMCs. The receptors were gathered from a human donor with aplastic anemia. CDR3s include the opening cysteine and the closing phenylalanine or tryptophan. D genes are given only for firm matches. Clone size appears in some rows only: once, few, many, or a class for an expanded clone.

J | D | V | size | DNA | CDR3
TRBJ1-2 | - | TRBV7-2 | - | TGTGCCAGCAGCTTAGCGGGGACATTCTATGGCTACACCTTC | CASSLAGTFYGYTF
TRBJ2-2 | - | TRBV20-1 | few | TGCAGTGCCTGGCAGGGTGGGACCGGGGAGCTGTTTTTT | CSAWQGGTGELFF
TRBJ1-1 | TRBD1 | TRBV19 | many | TGTGCCAGTAGACGAACAGGGGGAGTTATGAACACTGAAGCTTTCTTT | CASRRTGGVMNTEAFF
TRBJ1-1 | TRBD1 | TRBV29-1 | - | TGCAGCGTTGGTGGGCCGGACAGGGGAGGCACTGAAGCTTTCTTT | CSVGGPDRGGTEAFF
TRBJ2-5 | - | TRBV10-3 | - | TGTGCCATCAGTGAAGGCAGGCAGACCCAGTACTTC | CAISEGRQTQYF
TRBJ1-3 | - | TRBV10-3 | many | TGTGCCACCGCTACCGATAACAATAGAAACACCATATATTTT | CATATDNNRNTIYF
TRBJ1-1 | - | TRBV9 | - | TGTGCCAGCAGCTCAACGGGGGCTACTGAAGCTTTCTTT | CASSSTGATEAFF
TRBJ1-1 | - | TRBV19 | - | TGTGCCAGTAGTATAGGGCATCTGAACACTGAAGCTTTCTTT | CASSIGHLNTEAFF
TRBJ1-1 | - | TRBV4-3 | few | TGCGCCAGCAGCCAAGATGGCAAACAGTGGGCTGAAGCTTTCTTT | CASSQDGKQWAEAFF
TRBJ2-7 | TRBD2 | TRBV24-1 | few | TGTGCCACCGGTGACCGACTAGCGGGAGTGGGCGAGCGGTACTTC | CATGDRLAGVGERYF
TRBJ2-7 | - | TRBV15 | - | TGTGCCACCAGCAGTTCGGAGGGAACCTACGAGCAGTACTTC | CATSSSEGTYEQYF
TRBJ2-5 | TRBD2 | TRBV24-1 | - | TGTGCCACCGGGACTAGCAGCCAAGAGACCCAGTACTTC | CATGTSSQETQYF
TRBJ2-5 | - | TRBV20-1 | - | TGCAGTGCTAGAGATCGGAGGAGTGGAGCAGAGACCCAGTACTTC | CSARDRRSGAETQYF
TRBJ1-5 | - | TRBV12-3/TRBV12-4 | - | TGTGCCAGCAGTTCGAGAGGTAGGGAGCCCCAGCATTTT | CASSSRGREPQHF
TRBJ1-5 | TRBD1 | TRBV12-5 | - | TGTGCTAGTGGTTTGGTACCCCTAGACAGGGAGGGCAATCAGCCCCAGCATTTT | CASGLVPLDREGNQPQHF
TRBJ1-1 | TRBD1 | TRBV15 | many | TGTGCCACCAGCAGAAAAACCGGGACAGGGAACACTGAAGCTTTCTTT | CATSRKTGTGNTEAFF
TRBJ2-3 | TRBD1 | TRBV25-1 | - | TGTGCCAGCAGTTTGGGACAGAGCATAGATACGCAGTATTTT | CASSLGQSIDTQYF
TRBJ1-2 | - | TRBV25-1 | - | TGTGCCAGCAGCTCAGTATTTCAGCAGCAGGGTTCAACCTATGGCTACACCTTC | CASSSVFQQQGSTYGYTF
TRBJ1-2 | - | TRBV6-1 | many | TGTGCCAGCGGACAGATAGACTATGGCTACACCTTC | CASGQIDYGYTF
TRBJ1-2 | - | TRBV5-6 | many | TGTGCCAGCAGCTTTCAGGGGAGGACCCCAAGGGACTTC | CASSFQGRTPRDF
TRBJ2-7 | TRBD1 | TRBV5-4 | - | TGTGCCAGCAGCCTGACGCGGACAGGGATAATATACGAGCAGTACTTC | CASSLTRTGIIYEQYF
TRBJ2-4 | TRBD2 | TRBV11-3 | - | TGTGCCAGCAGCTCCGGGGGACTAGGACACATTCAGTACTTC | CASSSGGLGHIQYF
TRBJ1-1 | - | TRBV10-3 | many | TGTGCCATCAGTGACTGGAGGAACACTGAAGCTTTCTTT | CAISDWRNTEAFF
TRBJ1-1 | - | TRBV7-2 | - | TGTGCCAGCAGCTTGGATCGGGTCGTGACTGAAGCTTTCTTT | CASSLDRVVTEAFF
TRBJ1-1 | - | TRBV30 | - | TGTGCCTGGAGTGGTTCGGAGAACACTGAAGCTTTCTTT | CAWSGSENTEAFF
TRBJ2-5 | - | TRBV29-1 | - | TGCAGCGTTGTAGGCAGGTCGAGGGAAGAGACCCAGTACTTC | CSVVGRSREETQYF
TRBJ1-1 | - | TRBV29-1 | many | TGCAGCGTCGTCGGACCTGGGGGCACTGAAGCTTTCTTT | CSVVGPGGTEAFF
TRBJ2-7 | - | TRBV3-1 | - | TGTGCCAGCAGACGAGACAGGCGCGAGCAGTACTTC | CASRRDRREQYF
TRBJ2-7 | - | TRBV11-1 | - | TGTGCCAGCAGCTCAGGGGACAATCGCTACGAGCAGTACTTC | CASSSGDNRYEQYF